This T cell receptor beta chain was identified during a study of T cells in Graves' hyperthyroidism and ophthalmopathy. Exclusion criteria comprised uncontrolled infection, other autoimmune disease, pregnancy or lactation. Concerning this clonotype itself: Antigen specificity is unknown.

The CDR3 regions of TCR beta were amplified from RNA transcripts. HTBI primers were employed in a first-round RT-PCR of the TCR CDR3. TCRdb ran MiXCR on the multiplex PCR reads and lists one entry per CDR3 protein. The table has under 350,000 distinct CDR3 sequences, around 13% seen once. Study findings and constraints: Ophthalmopathy was separated from stable hyperthyroidism by a 13 V-J model.

V shed 3 bases, J shed 8 bases, and the junction held 9 bases outside the gene matches. The germline gives CDR1 SGHDT, CDR2 YYEEEE. The CDR3 sequence is 15 residues long. The rearrangement uses TRBV5-6 and TRBJ2-1; 9 bases map to TRBD2. The specimen was blood. The TCR comes from a woman in her forties with Graves' hyperthyroidism. CDR3 residues: CASSSAGGISDEQFF. Written as DNA, the CDR3 is TGTGCCAGCAGCTCTGCGGGGGGGATTTCGGATGAGCAGTTCTTC. The entire variable domain, with the rest obtained from reference TRBV5-6 and TRBJ2-1, is as follows: DAGVTQSPTHLIKTRGQQVTLRCSPKSGHDTVSWYQQALGQGPQFIFQYYEEEERQRGNFPDRFSGHQFPNYSSELNVNALLLGDSALYLCASSSAGGISDEQFFGPGTRLTVL.